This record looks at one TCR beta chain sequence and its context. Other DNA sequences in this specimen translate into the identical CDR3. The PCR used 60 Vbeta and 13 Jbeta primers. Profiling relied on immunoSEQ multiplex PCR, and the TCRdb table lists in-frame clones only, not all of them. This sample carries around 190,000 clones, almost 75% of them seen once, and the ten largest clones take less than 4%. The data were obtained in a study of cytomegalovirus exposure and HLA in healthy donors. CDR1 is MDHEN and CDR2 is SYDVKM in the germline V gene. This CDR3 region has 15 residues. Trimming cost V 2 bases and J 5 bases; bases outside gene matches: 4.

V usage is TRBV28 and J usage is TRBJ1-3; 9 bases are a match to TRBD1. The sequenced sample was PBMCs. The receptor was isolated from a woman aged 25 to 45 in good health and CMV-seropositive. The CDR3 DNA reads TGTGCCAGCAGTTTAAGAGGACAGGGGAGAAACACCATATATTTT. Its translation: CASSLRGQGRNTIYF.